A selection of T cell receptor beta chains follows, all from one sample in a study of memory CD4+ T cells and cytomegalovirus serostatus. This table comes from immunoSEQ multiplex PCR, and its TCRdb copy is limited to in-frame clones, with some not included. The sample lists some 52,000 clones; around 80% were seen once. Sequencing was performed on memory CD4+ T cells from blood. The receptor set was obtained from an adult in good health and CMV-seronegative. Both conserved end residues are part of each CDR3. The order of the fields is CDR3 protein, J gene, V gene.

cdr3_aa: CASSQRLAGGSSYEQYF; j_call: NA; v_call: TRBV28
cdr3_aa: CASSLRAGVENEQFF; j_call: TRBJ2-1; v_call: TRBV11-2
cdr3_aa: CASTKQGGNNEKLFF; j_call: TRBJ1-4; v_call: TRBV7-2
cdr3_aa: CANDGRYRANYGYTF; j_call: TRBJ1-2; v_call: TRBV21-1
cdr3_aa: CASREAGGPGETQYF; j_call: TRBJ2-5; v_call: TRBV6-1
cdr3_aa: CASSFNRRNIQYF; j_call: TRBJ2-4; v_call: TRBV28
cdr3_aa: CSVEVGGGGQPQHF; j_call: TRBJ1-5; v_call: TRBV29-1
cdr3_aa: CASRLPTFTGELFF; j_call: TRBJ2-2; v_call: TRBV28
cdr3_aa: CASSLEQGDWNGYTF; j_call: TRBJ1-2; v_call: TRBV28
cdr3_aa: CASSSPAGEQFF; j_call: TRBJ2-1; v_call: TRBV6-6
cdr3_aa: CAISRTDGYTF; j_call: TRBJ1-2; v_call: TRBV10-3
cdr3_aa: CASRPGTGSTQPQHF; j_call: TRBJ1-5; v_call: TRBV2
cdr3_aa: CASSQEVGGLSEQFF; j_call: TRBJ2-1; v_call: TRBV4-3
cdr3_aa: CSGRGTGDSPLQYF; j_call: TRBJ2-4; v_call: TRBV29-1
cdr3_aa: CASSTEVEKLFF; j_call: TRBJ1-4; v_call: TRBV25-1
cdr3_aa: CAISEIDTEGETQYF; j_call: TRBJ2-5; v_call: TRBV10-3
cdr3_aa: CASSSGTTSSYNEQFF; j_call: TRBJ2-1; v_call: TRBV7-6
cdr3_aa: CAWKHSNQPQHF; j_call: TRBJ1-5; v_call: TRBV30
cdr3_aa: CASSDPLGSIEQFF; j_call: TRBJ2-1; v_call: TRBV10-1
cdr3_aa: CASSVPASGELFF; j_call: TRBJ2-2; v_call: TRBV5-1
cdr3_aa: CASSQDRAGGNEQYF; j_call: TRBJ2-7; v_call: TRBV4-3
cdr3_aa: CASSLIGTGHRLREKLFF; j_call: TRBJ1-4; v_call: TRBV11-2
cdr3_aa: CASSPLGAYEVYTF; j_call: TRBJ1-2; v_call: TRBV9
cdr3_aa: CASSYSLVVDTQYF; j_call: TRBJ2-3; v_call: TRBV6-6
cdr3_aa: CASSFQLAGDNEQFF; j_call: TRBJ2-1; v_call: TRBV7-9
cdr3_aa: CSVERGGAVGYTF; j_call: TRBJ1-2; v_call: TRBV29-1
cdr3_aa: CASRGGAGDNSPLHF; j_call: TRBJ1-6; v_call: TRBV25-1
cdr3_aa: CASSVVPTVVDTGELFF; j_call: TRBJ2-2; v_call: TRBV9
cdr3_aa: CASSQRQGASDTQYF; j_call: TRBJ2-3; v_call: TRBV14
cdr3_aa: CASSPKPLAGVPDTQYF; j_call: TRBJ2-3; v_call: TRBV2
cdr3_aa: CASSIGGSQPQHF; j_call: TRBJ1-5; v_call: TRBV19
cdr3_aa: CASSLGGAGTYNSPLHF; j_call: TRBJ1-6; v_call: TRBV28
cdr3_aa: CASSMRVVEGYTF; j_call: TRBJ1-2; v_call: TRBV6-1
cdr3_aa: CASSFDGNYGYTF; j_call: TRBJ1-2; v_call: TRBV7-3
cdr3_aa: CASSETGVITGELFF; j_call: TRBJ2-2; v_call: TRBV2
cdr3_aa: CASSLTTGNTEAFF; j_call: TRBJ1-1; v_call: TRBV28
cdr3_aa: CASSLASAGGNTIYF; j_call: TRBJ1-3; v_call: TRBV5-6